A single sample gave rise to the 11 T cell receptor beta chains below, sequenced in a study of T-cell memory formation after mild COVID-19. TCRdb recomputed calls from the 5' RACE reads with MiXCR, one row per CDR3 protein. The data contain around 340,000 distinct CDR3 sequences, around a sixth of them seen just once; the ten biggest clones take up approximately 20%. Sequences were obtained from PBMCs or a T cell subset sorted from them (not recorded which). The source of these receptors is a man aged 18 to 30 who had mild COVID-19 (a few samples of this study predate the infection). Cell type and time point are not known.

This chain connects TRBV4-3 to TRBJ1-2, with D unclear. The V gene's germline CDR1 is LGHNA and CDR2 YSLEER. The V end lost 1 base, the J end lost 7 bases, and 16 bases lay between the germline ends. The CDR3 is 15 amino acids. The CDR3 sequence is CASSQGLGSAGGYTF. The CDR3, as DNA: TGCGCCAGCAGCCAAGGTTTGGGCAGTGCAGGTGGCTACACCTTC.

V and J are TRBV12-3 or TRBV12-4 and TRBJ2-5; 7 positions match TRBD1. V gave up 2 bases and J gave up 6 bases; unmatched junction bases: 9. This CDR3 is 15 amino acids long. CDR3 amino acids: CASSLRQGEGKTQYF. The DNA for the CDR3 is TGTGCCAGCAGTTTACGCCAGGGGGAAGGAAAGACCCAGTACTTC.

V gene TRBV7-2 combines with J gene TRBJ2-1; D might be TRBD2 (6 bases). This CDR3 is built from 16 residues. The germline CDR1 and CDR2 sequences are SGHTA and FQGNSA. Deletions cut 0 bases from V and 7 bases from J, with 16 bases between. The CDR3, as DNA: TGTGCCAGCAGCTTAGCGCGGGGTAAACTTCCTAATGAGCAGTTCTTC. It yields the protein CASSLARGKLPNEQFF.

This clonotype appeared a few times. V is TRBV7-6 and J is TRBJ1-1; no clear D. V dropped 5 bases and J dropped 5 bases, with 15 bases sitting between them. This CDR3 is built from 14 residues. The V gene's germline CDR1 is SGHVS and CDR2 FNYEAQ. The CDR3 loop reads CASSRIGLTTEAFF. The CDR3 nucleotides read TGTGCCAGCAGCCGGATCGGACTGACGACTGAAGCTTTCTTT.

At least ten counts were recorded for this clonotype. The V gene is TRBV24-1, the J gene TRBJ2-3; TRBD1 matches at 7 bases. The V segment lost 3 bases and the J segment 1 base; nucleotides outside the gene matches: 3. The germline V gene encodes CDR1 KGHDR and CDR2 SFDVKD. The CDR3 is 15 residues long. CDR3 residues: CATSDIGQGTDTQYF. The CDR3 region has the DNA TGTGCCACCAGTGATATAGGACAGGGCACAGATACGCAGTATTTT.

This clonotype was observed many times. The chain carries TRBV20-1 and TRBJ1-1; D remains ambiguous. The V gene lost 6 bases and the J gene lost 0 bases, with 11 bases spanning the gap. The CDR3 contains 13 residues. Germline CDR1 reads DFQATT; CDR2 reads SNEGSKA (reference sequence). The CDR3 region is CSAPEVMNTEAFF. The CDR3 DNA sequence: TGCAGTGCCCCGGAGGTCATGAACACTGAAGCTTTCTTT.

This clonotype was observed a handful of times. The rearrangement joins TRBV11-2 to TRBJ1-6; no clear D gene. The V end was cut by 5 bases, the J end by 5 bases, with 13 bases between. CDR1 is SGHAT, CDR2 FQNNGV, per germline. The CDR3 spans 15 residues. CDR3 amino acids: CASSLSARDNSPLHF. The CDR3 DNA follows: TGTGCCAGCAGCCTCTCAGCCCGGGATAATTCACCCCTCCACTTT.

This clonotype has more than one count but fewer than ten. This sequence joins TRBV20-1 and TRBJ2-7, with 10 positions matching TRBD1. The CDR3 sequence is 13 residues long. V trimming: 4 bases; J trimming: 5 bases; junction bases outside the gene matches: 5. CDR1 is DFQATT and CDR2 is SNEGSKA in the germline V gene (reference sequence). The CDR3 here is CSAIGTGDHEQYF. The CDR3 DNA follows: TGCAGTGCTATCGGGACAGGGGACCACGAGCAGTACTTC.

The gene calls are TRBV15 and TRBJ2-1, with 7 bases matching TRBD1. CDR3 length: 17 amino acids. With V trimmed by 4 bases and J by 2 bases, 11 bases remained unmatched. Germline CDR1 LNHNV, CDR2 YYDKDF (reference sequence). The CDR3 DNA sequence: TGTGCCACCAGCAAAACCCTTCGACAGGGAGCCTACAATGAGCAGTTCTTC. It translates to CATSKTLRQGAYNEQFF.

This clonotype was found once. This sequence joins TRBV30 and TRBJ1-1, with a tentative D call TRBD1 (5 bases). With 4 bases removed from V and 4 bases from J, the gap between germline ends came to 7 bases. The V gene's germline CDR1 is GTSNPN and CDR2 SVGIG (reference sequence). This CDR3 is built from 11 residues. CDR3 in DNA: TGTGCCTGGACAGGGAGCACTGAAGCTTTCTTT. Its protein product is CAWTGSTEAFF.

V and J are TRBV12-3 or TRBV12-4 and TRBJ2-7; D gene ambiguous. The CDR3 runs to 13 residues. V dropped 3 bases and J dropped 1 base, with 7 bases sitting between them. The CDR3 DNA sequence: TGTGCCAGCAGTTTTGAACATTCCTACGAGCAGTACTTC. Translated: CASSFEHSYEQYF.